The 2 T cell receptor beta chains below were found in one sample sequenced in a study of graft-versus-host responses after intestinal transplantation (dated by TCRdb to the early 2020s). To isolate intraepithelial and lamina propria lymphocytes from graft specimens, dithiothreitol, EDTA incubations and collagenase D digestion were used. Receptor amplification or capture employed the immunoSEQ multiplex PCR assay. The table was pulled from immuneACCESS by TCRdb, which kept in-frame rearrangements only. Such tables lose some clones; where checked, under half of the loss comes from unresolved V genes, and the rest has no known cause. This sample lists roughly 5,000 clones; under 80% were detected once. The ten largest account for roughly 6.4% of the sample. This sample comprised ileum tissue, obtained roughly 32 weeks after intestinal transplant. Source of these receptors: a human patient who received an intestinal transplant, so some T cells may come from the graft donor.

V usage is TRBV5-1 and J usage is TRBJ2-5; perhaps TRBD1 as D (6 bases). The CDR3 spans 14 residues. With 1 base removed from V and 4 bases from J, the gap between germline ends came to 11 bases. The germline gives CDR1 SGHRS, CDR2 YFSETQ. The CDR3 DNA reads as TGCGCCAGCAGCTTGATAGGGGGTACAGAGACCCAGTACTTC. Its protein product is CASSLIGGTETQYF.

The chain uses TRBV7-9 and TRBJ2-5; maybe TRBD2 (6 bases). The germline CDR1 and CDR2 sequences are SEHNR and FQNEAQ (reference sequence). This CDR3 is 15 amino acids long. V lost 1 base, J lost 2 bases, and 11 bases lay in between. CDR3 region: CASSLGLAAQETQYF. CDR3 DNA: TGTGCCAGCAGCTTAGGATTAGCGGCTCAAGAGACCCAGTACTTC.